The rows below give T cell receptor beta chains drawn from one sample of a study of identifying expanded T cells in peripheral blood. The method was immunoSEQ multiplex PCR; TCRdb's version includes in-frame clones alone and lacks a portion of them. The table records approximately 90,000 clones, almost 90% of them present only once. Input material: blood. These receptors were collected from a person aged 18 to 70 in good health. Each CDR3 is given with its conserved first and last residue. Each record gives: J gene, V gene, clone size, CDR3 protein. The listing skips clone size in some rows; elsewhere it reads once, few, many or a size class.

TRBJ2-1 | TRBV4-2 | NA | CASSQVRQGGNEQFF
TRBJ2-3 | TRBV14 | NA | CASSQPGVRTDTQYF
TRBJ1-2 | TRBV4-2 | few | CASSQGQGYGYTF
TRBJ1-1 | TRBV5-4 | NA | CASSRGGQGGTEAFF
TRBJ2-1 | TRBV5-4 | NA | CASSLDQRELVEQFF
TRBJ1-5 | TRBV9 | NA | CASSVGALDQPQHF
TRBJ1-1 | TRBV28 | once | CASSPDRVHTEAFF
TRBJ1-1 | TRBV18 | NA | CASSLGQGGTEAFF
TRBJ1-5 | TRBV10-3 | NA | CAISESGQGANQPQHF
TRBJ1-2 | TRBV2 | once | CASSTLPNYGYTF
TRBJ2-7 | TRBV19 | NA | CATEAPGLDTGEQYF
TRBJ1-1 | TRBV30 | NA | CAANRRVNTEAFF
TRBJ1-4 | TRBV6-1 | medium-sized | CASSEGETGKLFF
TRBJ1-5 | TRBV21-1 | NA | CASSKARWQASQYQPQHF
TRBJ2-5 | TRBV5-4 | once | CASSSGTVIQETQYF
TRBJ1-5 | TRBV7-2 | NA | CASSLARAQPQHF
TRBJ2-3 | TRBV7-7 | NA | CASSARTGGTDTQYF
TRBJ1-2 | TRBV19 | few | CASSTRQGAVTF
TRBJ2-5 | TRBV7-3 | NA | CASSQLGLAGGPQETQYF
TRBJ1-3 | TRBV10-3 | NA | CAISESISGNTIYF
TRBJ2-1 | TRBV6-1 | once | CASSEESGSYNEQFF
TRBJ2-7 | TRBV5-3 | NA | CARTITGTLFTPYLPSTYYEQYF
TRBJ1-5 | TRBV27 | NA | CASLLRQGHQPQHF
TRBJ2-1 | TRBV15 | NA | CATSRDLQGAYNEQFF
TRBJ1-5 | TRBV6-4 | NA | CASSDPRSGGQPQHF
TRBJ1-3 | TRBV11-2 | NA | CASSLVGGNSGNTIYF
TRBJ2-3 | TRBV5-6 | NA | CASSDTSTDTQYF
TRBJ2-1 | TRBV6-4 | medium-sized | CASSEGSGSNEQFF
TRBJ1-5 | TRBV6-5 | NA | CASSPRPELNQPQHF
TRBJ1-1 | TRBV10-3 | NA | CAISVTTLRNTEAFF
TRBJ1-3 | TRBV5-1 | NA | CASSLAGGAGNTIYF
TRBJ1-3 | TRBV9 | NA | CASSPTGGAGISGNTIYF
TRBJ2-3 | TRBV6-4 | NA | CASSALAGGPDTQYF
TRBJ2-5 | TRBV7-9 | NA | CATSTSVTETQYF
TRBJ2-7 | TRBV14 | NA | CASSQLSDRDYEQYF
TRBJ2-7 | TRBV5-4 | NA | CASSLAQGDYEQYF
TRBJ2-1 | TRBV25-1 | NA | CASSDTGLFF